This T cell receptor beta chain is from a study of cytotoxic CD8 clonotypes in ibrutinib-treated CLL. This CDR3 contains 15 residues. V gave up 4 bases and J gave up 8 bases; unmatched junction bases: 7. The germline V gene has CDR1 SGHDT and CDR2 YYEEEE. Here immunoSEQ multiplex PCR was the method, and the copy in TCRdb shows in-frame clones only, minus some. The sample contains 200,000 to 250,000 clones, 60% to 80% of which appear only once. This receptor was identified in a human donor with chronic lymphocytic leukemia. The chain has TRBV5-6 and TRBJ2-1; 12 bases map to TRBD2. The specimen comprised PBMCs, sampled after 12 months of ibrutinib treatment. The CDR3 region is CASSDETSGSYEQFF. In DNA form, the CDR3 reads TGTGCCAGCAGCGACGAGACTAGCGGGAGCTATGAGCAGTTCTTC.